This record covers a single T cell receptor beta chain. No antigen is known for it. This sample was taken from a study of T cell repertoires and HLA-DP antigens. Unmatched junction bases numbered 12, after V lost 4 bases and J lost 6 bases. Germline CDR1 reads SGHRS; CDR2 reads YFSETQ. The CDR3 sequence is 16 residues long. Clones were sequenced by immunoSEQ multiplex PCR, and TCRdb holds only the in-frame ones, with some missing. The sample records approximately 100,000 clones, around nine tenths being singletons. The receptor was isolated from a man aged 45-65 years in good health and CMV-seronegative. The V gene is TRBV5-1, the J gene TRBJ1-2; TRBD1 matches 10 bases. Sequencing used CD4+ T cells from PBMCs. The CDR3 sequence: CASSTRTGTGEDGYTF. The CDR3 bases are TGCGCCAGCAGCACGAGAACCGGGACAGGGGAGGATGGCTACACCTTC.